These 3 T cell receptor beta chains originate from one sample sequenced in a study of metastatic and nonmetastatic thyroid tumors. The entire patient cohort was treatment-naive prior to thyroid surgery. TCRdb redid the clone calls on the PCR reads using MiXCR. The table has roughly 12,000 clones, 35% to 45% seen once. The source material was tumor tissue. Every receptor here comes from a female donor with papillary thyroid cancer or a benign thyroid nodule (not recorded which). Some clones in this sample may be carry-over from other donors' samples.

This clone was seen only a few times. This chain joins TRBV6-2 or TRBV6-3 and TRBJ2-3, with D hard to call. The CDR3 contains 12 residues. Per germline, CDR1 MNHEY and CDR2 SVGEGT. The V end was cut by 0 bases, the J end by 5 bases, with 3 bases between. The CDR3, as DNA: TGTGCCAGCAGTTACTCGCTAGATACGCAGTATTTT. Protein sequence: CASSYSLDTQYF.

The rearrangement links TRBV25-1 to TRBJ1-2; the D gene is possibly TRBD1 (5 bases). Germline-derived CDR1 and CDR2 are MGHDK and SYGVNS. V was shortened by 5 bases and J by 0 bases, with 13 bases between the two germline ends. This CDR3 comprises 15 residues. CDR3 in DNA: TGTGCCAGCAGTTGGGGGGGGGGTACTAACTATGGCTACACCTTC. Its protein product is CASSWGGGTNYGYTF.

This chain joins TRBV6-1 and TRBJ2-2; TRBD1 agrees at 8 bases. Looked up from germline, CDR1 is MNHNS and CDR2 is SASEGT. Trimming removed 5 bases from V and 0 bases from J; junction bases left unmatched: 2. This CDR3 comprises 15 residues. The CDR3 is CASSRQGTNTGELFF. The DNA for the CDR3 is TGTGCCAGCAGTCGACAGGGGACGAACACCGGGGAGCTGTTTTTT.